One and the same sample provided the 19 T cell receptor beta chains below, sequenced in a study of T cell repertoires in cytomegalovirus infection. TCRdb reanalysed the reads using MiXCR and keeps one entry per CDR3 protein. The sample lists under 800,000 distinct CDR3 sequences; roughly a quarter were seen once. The specimen sequenced was CD8+ T cells from PBMCs. The receptors derive from a human donor in good health (CMV status not recorded). Some clones in this sample may be carry-over from other donors' samples.

Remarks on this clonotype: This may stem from a read error, because a much larger clone lies one nucleotide away. The chain is built from TRBV6-4 and TRBJ1-5; TRBD1 matches at 9 bases. This CDR3 has 16 residues. V lost 1 base and J lost 10; bases outside the gene matches: 11. The V gene's germline CDR1 is MRHNA and CDR2 SNTAGT. The CDR3 nucleotides are TGTGCCAGCAGTGACTTACAGGGGGCTAAGGGTCATCCCCAGCATTTT. It translates to CASSDLQGAKGHPQHF.

This chain joins TRBV6-1 and TRBJ2-7; D possibly corresponds to TRBD2 (6 bases). Trimming removed 6 bases from V and 5 bases from J, with 17 bases in between. The germline CDR1 and CDR2 sequences are MNHNS and SASEGT. The CDR3 is 14 residues long. The CDR3 is CASSQLRDWNEQYV. CDR3 DNA sequence: TGTGCCAGCAGCCAACTCCGGGACTGGAACGAGCAGTACGTC.

This clonotype was seen a single time. This rearrangement joins TRBV29-1 to TRBJ2-1; D may be TRBD1 or TRBD2 (5 bases each). Looked up from germline, CDR1 is SQVTM and CDR2 is ANQGSEA. This CDR3 is 15 amino acids long. Between the trimmed V and J ends, which lost 8 bases and 9 bases, there was a span of 26 bases. The CDR3 is CSRLTGTKEWVEQFF. The CDR3 DNA reads as TGCAGCCGACTCACCGGGACCAAGGAGTGGGTTGAGCAGTTCTTC.

This clonotype has a handful of counts. In DNA form, the CDR3 reads TGCAGTGCTCAGGTTTTGGCGGGGAAGTCAACAGATACGCAGTATTTT. Translating gives CSAQVLAGKSTDTQYF. This sequence joins TRBV20-1 and TRBJ2-3, with D possibly TRBD2 on 6 matching bases. Germline CDR1 and CDR2: DFQATT and SNEGSKA (reference sequence). There are 16 residues in the CDR3. V dropped 5 bases and J dropped 3 bases, with 21 bases sitting between them.

There are a few counts of this clonotype. This chain joins TRBV12-3 or TRBV12-4 and TRBJ1-1; D perhaps matches TRBD1 (6 bases). Trimming took 6 bases from V and 12 from J, leaving 20 bases between them. The length of the CDR3 is 13 residues. The CDR3 reads CASSSNRVGMSFF. DNA of the CDR3: TGTGCCAGCAGCTCAAACAGGGTCGGTATGTCTTTCTTT.

The rearrangement uses TRBV27 and TRBJ2-1, with D uncertain. The CDR3 is 15 amino acids. Germline lookup yields CDR1 MNHEY and CDR2 SMNVEV (reference sequence). Trimming cost V 0 bases and J 3 bases, with 9 bases left between them. CDR3 coding DNA: TGTGCCAGCAGTTTATCGGTTGGGCTCTACAATGAGCAGTTCTTC. This sequence encodes CASSLSVGLYNEQFF.

The chain employs TRBV4-1 and TRBJ1-5, with 7 bases fitting TRBD1. Germline V gives CDR1 MGHRA, CDR2 YSYEKL. Trimming at V came to 4 bases and at J to 5 bases, leaving 2 bases not matched to a gene. This CDR3 region has 13 residues. CDR3 amino acids: CASSPGQYQPQHF. In DNA, the CDR3 is TGCGCCAGCAGCCCGGGACAGTATCAGCCCCAGCATTTT.

CDR3 sequence reads: CASSLGWGSEQFF. DNA for the CDR3: TGTGCCAGCAGCTTAGGTTGGGGAAGCGAGCAGTTCTTC. This chain connects TRBV11-2 to TRBJ2-1, with no clear D. Germline assignment: CDR1 SGHAT and CDR2 FQNNGV. The V end was cut by 1 base, the J end by 10 bases, with 11 bases between. This CDR3 region has 13 residues.

In this sample, this clonotype turned up a few times. The J gene is TRBJ1-6, the V gene TRBV6-5; tentative D call: TRBD1 (5 bases). The germline gives CDR1 MNHEY, CDR2 SVGAGI. There are 14 residues in the CDR3. V was shortened by 7 bases and J by 6 bases, with 13 bases between the two germline ends. The CDR3 is CASNYLGGNSPLHF. The CDR3 nucleotides are TGTGCCAGCAACTATTTGGGGGGTAATTCACCCCTCCACTTT.

This clonotype was counted many times. This chain links TRBV15 with TRBJ2-7; 12 positions match TRBD1. The CDR3 contains 16 residues. Germline V gene lookup returns CDR1 LNHNV and CDR2 YYDKDF (reference sequence). J gave up 6 bases and V 4 bases, and 10 bases lay outside the gene matches. CDR3 residues: CATSTPPGQGAGEQYF. CDR3 in DNA: TGTGCCACCAGCACCCCCCCGGGACAGGGGGCGGGCGAGCAGTACTTC.

This clonotype was detected a few times. The chain links TRBV29-1 to TRBJ2-6; TRBD2 is a possible D gene (7 bases). The ends were cut back, 6 bases at V and 4 bases at J, with 16 bases in the middle. Per the germline V gene, CDR1 is SQVTM and CDR2 is ANQGSEA. The CDR3 length is 15 residues. CDR3 sequence: CSVPTGGTGANVLTF. In DNA form, the CDR3 reads TGCAGCGTCCCCACGGGGGGCACCGGGGCCAACGTCCTGACTTTC.

This clonotype was detected only a few times. The rearrangement uses TRBV6-2 or TRBV6-3 and TRBJ1-5; 7 positions match TRBD1. CDR3 size: 15 residues. Germline values: CDR1 MNHEY, CDR2 SVGEGT. V shed 6 bases, J shed 4 bases, and the junction held 9 bases outside the gene matches. The CDR3 DNA sequence: TGTGCCAGCAGCCACCGGGACAGTCTGAATCAGCCCCAGCATTTT. It specifies CASSHRDSLNQPQHF.

This clonotype was detected only a few times. The genes are TRBV19 and TRBJ2-7; 15 nucleotides agree with TRBD2. The V and J ends lost 3 bases and 6 bases, in that order; junction bases with no gene match: 9. This CDR3 is built from 17 residues. The germline CDR1 and CDR2 sequences are LNHDA and SQIVND (reference sequence). The DNA for the CDR3 is TGTGCCAGTAGTATGGGGACTAGCGGGGGGAAGGCCGTCGAGCAGTACGTC. It codes for CASSMGTSGGKAVEQYV.

The gene calls are TRBV20-1 and TRBJ1-1; D is ambiguous. CDR1 and CDR2 (germline): DFQATT, SNEGSKA (reference sequence). This CDR3 contains 14 residues. Between the trimmed V and J ends, which lost 0 bases and 4 bases, there was a span of 12 bases. As DNA, the CDR3 is TGCAGTGCTAGAGATCTCCCTCGGAGCACTGAAGCTTTCTTT. Amino acids: CSARDLPRSTEAFF.

The chain recombines TRBV28 with TRBJ1-2, with D hard to call. Trimming removed 8 bases from V and 4 bases from J, with 26 bases in between. Per the germline V gene, CDR1 is MDHEN and CDR2 is SYDVKM. The CDR3 is 17 amino acids. CDR3 in amino acids: CASRTADMTLAPYGYTF. The CDR3 DNA reads as TGTGCCAGCCGAACCGCCGACATGACCCTGGCCCCCTATGGCTACACCTTC.

V usage is TRBV6-2 or TRBV6-3 and J usage is TRBJ2-3; D perhaps matches TRBD2 (6 bases). The germline gives CDR1 MNHEY, CDR2 SVGEGT. The CDR3 has 16 amino acids. Trimming shortened V by 5 bases and J by 2 bases, and 17 bases separated the two germline ends. This CDR3 is CASSDRDSSHTDTQYF. The CDR3 DNA sequence: TGTGCCAGCAGTGACCGGGACTCCTCACACACAGATACGCAGTATTTT.

This chain links TRBV7-9 with TRBJ1-1; D call uncertain. This CDR3 region has 17 residues. Trimming removed 2 bases at V and 3 bases at J, with 19 bases between. CDR1 SEHNR and CDR2 FQNEAQ come from the germline V gene (reference sequence). Written as DNA, the CDR3 is TGTGCCAGCAGCTTATCTCGGGTCCCAAGGTTGGACACTGAAGCTTTCTTT. Its protein is CASSLSRVPRLDTEAFF. Full variable domain (missing parts from reference TRBV7-9 and TRBJ1-1): DTGVSQNPRHKITKRGQNVTFRCDPISEHNRLYWYRQTLGQGPEFLTYFQNEAQLEKSRLLSDRFSAERPKGSFSTLEIQRTEQGDSAMYLCASSLSRVPRLDTEAFFGQGTRLTVV.

The sample holds a few counts of this clonotype. J is TRBJ1-5 and V is TRBV20-1; D is unclear. V lost 0 bases, J lost 1 base, and 7 bases lay in between. CDR3 length: 14 residues. The germline V gene encodes CDR1 DFQATT and CDR2 SNEGSKA (reference sequence). CDR3 sequence: CSARESASNQPQHF. As DNA, the CDR3 is TGCAGTGCTAGAGAAAGTGCAAGCAATCAGCCCCAGCATTTT.

This clonotype was seen just once. The CDR3 DNA is TGTGCCAGCAGTTACAGGCAGGGTGGTTACGAGCAGTACGTC. Its translation: CASSYRQGGYEQYV. This sequence joins TRBV6-5 and TRBJ2-7; D perhaps matches TRBD1 (5 bases). The CDR3 has 14 amino acids. Germline CDR1 and CDR2: MNHEY and SVGAGI. V was cut by 2 bases and J by 4 bases, with 12 bases left in between.